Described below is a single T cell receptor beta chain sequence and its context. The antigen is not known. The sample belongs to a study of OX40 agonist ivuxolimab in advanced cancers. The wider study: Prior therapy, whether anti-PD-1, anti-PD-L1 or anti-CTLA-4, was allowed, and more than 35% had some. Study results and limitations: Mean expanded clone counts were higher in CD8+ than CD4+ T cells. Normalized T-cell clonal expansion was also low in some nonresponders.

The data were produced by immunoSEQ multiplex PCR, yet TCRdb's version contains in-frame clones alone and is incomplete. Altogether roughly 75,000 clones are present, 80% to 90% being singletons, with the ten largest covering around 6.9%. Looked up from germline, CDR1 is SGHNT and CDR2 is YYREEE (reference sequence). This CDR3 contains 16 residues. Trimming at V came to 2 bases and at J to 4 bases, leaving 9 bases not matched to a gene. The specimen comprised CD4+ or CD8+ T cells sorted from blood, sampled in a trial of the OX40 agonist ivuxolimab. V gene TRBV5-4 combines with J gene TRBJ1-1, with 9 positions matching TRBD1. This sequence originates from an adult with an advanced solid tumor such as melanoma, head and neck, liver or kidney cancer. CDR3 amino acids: CASSFGTGSFRTEAFF. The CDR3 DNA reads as TGTGCCAGCAGCTTTGGGACAGGGTCTTTTCGCACTGAAGCTTTCTTT. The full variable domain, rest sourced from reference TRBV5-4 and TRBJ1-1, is ETGVTQSPTHLIKTRGQQVTLRCSSQSGHNTVSWYQQALGQGPQFIFQYYREEENGRGNFPPRFSGLQFPNYSSELNVNALELDDSALYLCASSFGTGSFRTEAFFGQGTRLTVV.